This TCR beta chain was sequenced during a study of T cells in localized non-small cell lung cancer. Study-level findings and limits: In uninvolved adjacent lung, T cell clonality reached its highest value, exceeding tumor. A higher density of T cells in blood coincided with extended overall survival.

Clones were read by immunoSEQ multiplex PCR, and TCRdb kept only the in-frame ones, dropping some. The table includes more than 100,000 clones, 89% detected once. This CDR3 spans 16 amino acids. V shed 6 bases and J shed 8 bases, with 23 bases lying between them. In germline, CDR1 is MNHEY, CDR2 SMNVEV (reference sequence). This clone was counted only a few times. The antigen remains unidentified. This TCR derives from a female donor aged 60 or older with stage I lung adenocarcinoma. Sequenced here: peripheral blood, sampled before any cancer treatment. The rearrangement links TRBV27 to TRBJ2-4, with D possibly TRBD1 on 7 matching bases. The CDR3 DNA sequence: TGTGCCAGCAGGGGGATCGGACGCGGGACAGCCGACATTCAGTACTTC. This encodes CASRGIGRGTADIQYF.